These T cell receptor beta chains were read from a single sample in a study of blood T cell repertoires in COVID-19. Repertoires were generated with immunoSEQ multiplex PCR, while TCRdb's copy carries only in-frame clones and drops some. The sample lists 280,000 or so clones, more than 70% occurring once. The specimen sequenced was peripheral blood. These receptor sequences come from a woman aged 25 to 45 who had recovered from COVID-19. Both conserved end residues are part of each CDR3. D genes are given only for firm matches. Clone size, where shown, is once, few, many, or a class for clones that have expanded.

d_call: NA; v_call: TRBV5-1; clone_size: NA; j_call: TRBJ2-3; cdr3_nt: TGCGCCAGCAGCTTGTGGGACAAGCCTAGCACAGATACGCAGTATTTT; cdr3_aa: CASSLWDKPSTDTQYF
d_call: NA; v_call: TRBV2; clone_size: NA; j_call: TRBJ1-2; cdr3_nt: TGTGCCAGCAGGAGGGACATCTCCTATGGCTACACCTTC; cdr3_aa: CASRRDISYGYTF
d_call: NA; v_call: TRBV7-2; clone_size: NA; j_call: TRBJ2-7; cdr3_nt: TGTGCCAGCAGCTTAGGACGGAGCTACGAGCAGTACTTC; cdr3_aa: CASSLGRSYEQYF
d_call: NA; v_call: TRBV7-9; clone_size: few; j_call: TRBJ2-2; cdr3_nt: TGTGCCAGCAGCATTAGTGGGCCCACCGGGGAGCTGTTTTTT; cdr3_aa: CASSISGPTGELFF
d_call: NA; v_call: TRBV3-1/TRBV3-2; clone_size: NA; j_call: TRBJ1-5; cdr3_nt: TGTGCCAGCAGCCAACAGGGGTATCAGCCCCAGCATTTT; cdr3_aa: CASSQQGYQPQHF
d_call: NA; v_call: TRBV6-2/TRBV6-3; clone_size: NA; j_call: TRBJ2-3; cdr3_nt: TGTGCCAGCAGTTATACGGTAGCAAGTAGCACAGATACGCAGTATTTT; cdr3_aa: CASSYTVASSTDTQYF
d_call: NA; v_call: TRBV4-1; clone_size: NA; j_call: TRBJ1-3; cdr3_nt: TGCGCCAGCAGCCAGGGCGACAGGTCCATATCAGGAAACACCATATATTTT; cdr3_aa: CASSQGDRSISGNTIYF
d_call: TRBD2; v_call: TRBV27; clone_size: NA; j_call: TRBJ2-5; cdr3_nt: TGTGCCAGCAGTCTAGGGACTAGCGGGGGGGATCAGTACTTC; cdr3_aa: CASSLGTSGGDQYF
d_call: TRBD2; v_call: TRBV28; clone_size: few; j_call: TRBJ2-2; cdr3_nt: TGTGCCAGCAGTTTAGACCGGGGGGGGAGCACCGGGGAGCTGTTTTTT; cdr3_aa: CASSLDRGGSTGELFF
d_call: TRBD1; v_call: TRBV19; clone_size: NA; j_call: TRBJ1-1; cdr3_nt: TGTGCCAGTAACCCGACAGGGATGGGTACTGAAGCTTTCTTT; cdr3_aa: CASNPTGMGTEAFF
d_call: NA; v_call: TRBV19; clone_size: NA; j_call: TRBJ1-5; cdr3_nt: TGTGCCAGTAGTACAGATAACAAACCCAATCAGCCCCAGCATTTT; cdr3_aa: CASSTDNKPNQPQHF
d_call: TRBD1; v_call: TRBV6-5; clone_size: NA; j_call: TRBJ1-1; cdr3_nt: TGTGCCAGCAGTTACTCGACAGGGTGGTCTGAAGCTTTCTTT; cdr3_aa: CASSYSTGWSEAFF
d_call: NA; v_call: TRBV19; clone_size: NA; j_call: TRBJ1-1; cdr3_nt: TGTGCCAGTAGCTACCAGGAGGGTACTGAAGCTTTCTTT; cdr3_aa: CASSYQEGTEAFF
d_call: TRBD1; v_call: TRBV12-3/TRBV12-4; clone_size: NA; j_call: TRBJ1-2; cdr3_nt: TGTGCCAGCAGTCCCGGACAGGGCTATGGCTACACCTTC; cdr3_aa: CASSPGQGYGYTF
d_call: NA; v_call: TRBV11-3; clone_size: NA; j_call: TRBJ2-1; cdr3_nt: TGTGCCAGCAGCTTAGGTGCAGGCTGGAATGAGCAGTTCTTC; cdr3_aa: CASSLGAGWNEQFF
d_call: NA; v_call: TRBV2; clone_size: NA; j_call: TRBJ1-4; cdr3_nt: TGTGCCAGCAATCCGATCGGCGGGCGGAGTGAAAAACTGTTTTTT; cdr3_aa: CASNPIGGRSEKLFF
d_call: NA; v_call: TRBV4-2; clone_size: NA; j_call: TRBJ1-3; cdr3_nt: TGTGCCAGCAGCCAAGTCGCGAACACCATATATTTT; cdr3_aa: CASSQVANTIYF
d_call: TRBD1; v_call: TRBV4-2; clone_size: NA; j_call: TRBJ1-5; cdr3_nt: TGTGCCAGCAGCCAAGTAGGGGCAGGGGGCGGCAATCAGCCCCAGCATTTT; cdr3_aa: CASSQVGAGGGNQPQHF
d_call: NA; v_call: TRBV20-1; clone_size: once; j_call: TRBJ1-6; cdr3_nt: TGCAGTGCAGCCCGAAATTCACCCCTCCACTTT; cdr3_aa: CSAARNSPLHF
d_call: TRBD2; v_call: TRBV19; clone_size: NA; j_call: TRBJ2-3; cdr3_nt: TGTGCCAGTAGTATCTGGCTAGCGGGGGGCCACACAGATACGCAGTATTTT; cdr3_aa: CASSIWLAGGHTDTQYF
d_call: TRBD1; v_call: TRBV5-4; clone_size: NA; j_call: TRBJ2-7; cdr3_nt: TGTGCCAGCGCTTCCAGGGACAGGGGCTACGAGCAGTACTTC; cdr3_aa: CASASRDRGYEQYF
d_call: NA; v_call: TRBV19; clone_size: NA; j_call: TRBJ2-4; cdr3_nt: TGTGCCAGTAGTGCCAGGGAAGGGAACATTCAGTACTTC; cdr3_aa: CASSAREGNIQYF
d_call: NA; v_call: TRBV19; clone_size: once; j_call: TRBJ2-2; cdr3_nt: TGTGCCAGTAGTACTGCTAAGACACCTACCGGGGAGCTGTTTTTT; cdr3_aa: CASSTAKTPTGELFF
d_call: NA; v_call: TRBV27; clone_size: NA; j_call: TRBJ1-3; cdr3_nt: TGTGCCAGCAGTTTATCGGGGGGAATCTCTGGAAACACCATATATTTT; cdr3_aa: CASSLSGGISGNTIYF
d_call: NA; v_call: TRBV28; clone_size: NA; j_call: TRBJ1-2; cdr3_nt: TGTGCCAGCAGTGGGCTGGGACACAACTATGGCTACACCTTC; cdr3_aa: CASSGLGHNYGYTF
d_call: TRBD2; v_call: TRBV7-9; clone_size: NA; j_call: TRBJ2-5; cdr3_nt: TGTGCCAGCCGTAGCGGGGGCCAAGAGACCCAGTACTTC; cdr3_aa: CASRSGGQETQYF
d_call: TRBD1; v_call: TRBV25-1; clone_size: NA; j_call: TRBJ1-4; cdr3_nt: TGTGCCAGCAAGGGACAGATATATGAAAAACTGTTTTTT; cdr3_aa: CASKGQIYEKLFF
d_call: TRBD1; v_call: TRBV3-1/TRBV3-2; clone_size: NA; j_call: TRBJ2-7; cdr3_nt: TGTGCCAGCAGCCAAGGACAGGGAATGTCGGGGCAGTACTTC; cdr3_aa: CASSQGQGMSGQYF
d_call: TRBD1; v_call: TRBV25-1; clone_size: once; j_call: TRBJ2-1; cdr3_nt: TGTGCCAGCAGTGCAAGAGGGACAGGATCCTACAATGAGCAGTTCTTC; cdr3_aa: CASSARGTGSYNEQFF
d_call: NA; v_call: TRBV19; clone_size: NA; j_call: TRBJ1-1; cdr3_nt: TGTGCCAGTAGTATCGGCAGGGCGGGAGAAGCTTTCTTT; cdr3_aa: CASSIGRAGEAFF
d_call: NA; v_call: TRBV2; clone_size: NA; j_call: TRBJ1-5; cdr3_nt: TGTGCCAGCAACAGGGACAATCAGCCCCAGCATTTT; cdr3_aa: CASNRDNQPQHF
d_call: TRBD1; v_call: TRBV24-1; clone_size: once; j_call: TRBJ2-2; cdr3_nt: TGTGCCATAGACGCCGGGACAGGGACTCCCGGGGAGCTGTTTTTT; cdr3_aa: CAIDAGTGTPGELFF
d_call: NA; v_call: TRBV28; clone_size: NA; j_call: TRBJ2-7; cdr3_nt: TGTGCCAGCAATGCCGGCTCCTACGAGCAGTACTTC; cdr3_aa: CASNAGSYEQYF
d_call: NA; v_call: TRBV7-7; clone_size: NA; j_call: TRBJ2-1; cdr3_nt: TGTGCCAGCAGCCAAGGGACACTCAATGAGCAGTTCTTC; cdr3_aa: CASSQGTLNEQFF
d_call: NA; v_call: TRBV9; clone_size: NA; j_call: TRBJ1-1; cdr3_nt: TGTGCCAGCAGCGTCTTCCCTAACTCTGAAGCTTTCTTT; cdr3_aa: CASSVFPNSEAFF
d_call: TRBD1; v_call: TRBV28; clone_size: NA; j_call: TRBJ1-3; cdr3_nt: TGTGCCAGCAGGAAGGGGGCTGCTGGAAACACCATATATTTT; cdr3_aa: CASRKGAAGNTIYF
d_call: NA; v_call: TRBV6-6; clone_size: NA; j_call: TRBJ1-6; cdr3_nt: TGTGCCAGCATCCAGGGCCATAATTCACCCCTCCACTTT; cdr3_aa: CASIQGHNSPLHF
d_call: TRBD1; v_call: TRBV28; clone_size: NA; j_call: TRBJ1-1; cdr3_nt: TGTGCCAGCAGTGTAACAGGGGGGAGGAGCTCTGAAGCTTTCTTT; cdr3_aa: CASSVTGGRSSEAFF
d_call: TRBD1; v_call: TRBV7-2; clone_size: NA; j_call: TRBJ1-2; cdr3_nt: TGTGCCAGCAGCCCCGACAGGGGAAACTATGGCTACACCTTC; cdr3_aa: CASSPDRGNYGYTF
d_call: TRBD2; v_call: TRBV5-8; clone_size: once; j_call: TRBJ2-1; cdr3_nt: TGTGCCAGCAAACTAGCGGGGGACAATGAGCAGTTCTTC; cdr3_aa: CASKLAGDNEQFF
d_call: NA; v_call: TRBV30; clone_size: NA; j_call: TRBJ1-5; cdr3_nt: TGTGCCTGGAGTTTTGAAGGGGGGGGACAGCCCCAGCATTTT; cdr3_aa: CAWSFEGGGQPQHF
d_call: TRBD2; v_call: TRBV11-2; clone_size: NA; j_call: TRBJ2-4; cdr3_nt: TGTGCCAGCAGCTTAGGCCTAGCGGGGAACATTCAGTACTTC; cdr3_aa: CASSLGLAGNIQYF
d_call: TRBD1; v_call: TRBV18; clone_size: NA; j_call: TRBJ1-1; cdr3_nt: TGTGCCAGCTCACTGTTAGGACAGGGGGAAACTGAAGCTTTCTTT; cdr3_aa: CASSLLGQGETEAFF
d_call: NA; v_call: TRBV6-6; clone_size: NA; j_call: TRBJ1-5; cdr3_nt: TGTGCCAGCAGTTACTGGGGAGGGTACAATCAGCCCCAGCATTTT; cdr3_aa: CASSYWGGYNQPQHF